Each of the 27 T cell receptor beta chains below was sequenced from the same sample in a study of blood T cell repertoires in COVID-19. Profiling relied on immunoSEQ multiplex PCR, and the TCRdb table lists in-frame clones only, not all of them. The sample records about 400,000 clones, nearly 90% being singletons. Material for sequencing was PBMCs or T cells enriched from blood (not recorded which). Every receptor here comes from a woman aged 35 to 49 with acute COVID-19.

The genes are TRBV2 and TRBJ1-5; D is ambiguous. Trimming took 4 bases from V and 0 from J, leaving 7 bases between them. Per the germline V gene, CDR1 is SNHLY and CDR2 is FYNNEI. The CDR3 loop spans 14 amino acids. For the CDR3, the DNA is TGTGCCAGCAGTGTCCAGTATAGCAATCAGCCCCAGCATTTT. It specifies CASSVQYSNQPQHF. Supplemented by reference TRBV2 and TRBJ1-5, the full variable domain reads EPEVTQTPSHQVTQMGQEVILRCVPISNHLYFYWYRQILGQKVEFLVSFYNNEISEKSEIFDDQFSVERPDGSNFTLKIRSTKLEDSAMYFCASSVQYSNQPQHFGDGTRLSIL.

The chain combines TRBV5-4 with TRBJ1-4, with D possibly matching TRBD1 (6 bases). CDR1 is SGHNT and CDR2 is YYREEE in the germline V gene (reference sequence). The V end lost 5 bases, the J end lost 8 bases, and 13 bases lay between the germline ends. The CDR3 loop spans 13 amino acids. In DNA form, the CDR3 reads TGTGCCAGCAGTGGGGGGGCGCAGGAAAAACTGTTTTTT. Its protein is CASSGGAQEKLFF.

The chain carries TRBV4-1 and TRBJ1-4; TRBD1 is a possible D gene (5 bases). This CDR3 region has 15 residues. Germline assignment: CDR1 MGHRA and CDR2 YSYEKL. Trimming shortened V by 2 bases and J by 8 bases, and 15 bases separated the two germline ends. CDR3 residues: CASSQFSGRTEKLFF. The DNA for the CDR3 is TGCGCCAGCAGCCAATTCTCAGGGCGGACGGAAAAACTGTTTTTT.

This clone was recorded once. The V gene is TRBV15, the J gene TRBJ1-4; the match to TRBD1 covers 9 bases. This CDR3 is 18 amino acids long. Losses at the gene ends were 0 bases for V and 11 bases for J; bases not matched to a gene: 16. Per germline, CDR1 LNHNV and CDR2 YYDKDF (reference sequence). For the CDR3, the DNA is TGTGCCACCAGCAGAGAATCGAATACCGGGACAGGGAGTGTGAAACTGTTTTTT. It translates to CATSRESNTGTGSVKLFF. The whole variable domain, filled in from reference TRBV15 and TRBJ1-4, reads DAMVIQNPRYQVTQFGKPVTLSCSQTLNHNVMYWYQQKSSQAPKLLFHYYDKDFNNEADTPDNFQSRRPNTSFCFLDIRSPGLGDTAMYLCATSRESNTGTGSVKLFFGSGTQLSVL.

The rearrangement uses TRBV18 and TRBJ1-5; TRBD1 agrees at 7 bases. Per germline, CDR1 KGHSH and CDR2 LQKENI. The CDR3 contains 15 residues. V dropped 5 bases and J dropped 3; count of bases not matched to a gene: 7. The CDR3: CASSTAGTDNQPQHF. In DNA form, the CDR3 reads TGTGCCAGCTCAACGGCCGGGACAGACAATCAGCCCCAGCATTTT.

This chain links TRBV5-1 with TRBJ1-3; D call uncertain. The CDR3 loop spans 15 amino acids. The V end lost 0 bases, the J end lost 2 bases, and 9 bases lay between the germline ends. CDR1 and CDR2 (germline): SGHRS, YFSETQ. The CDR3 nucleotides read TGCGCCAGCAGCTTGGTGGGAGTCCCTGGAAACACCATATATTTT. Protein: CASSLVGVPGNTIYF. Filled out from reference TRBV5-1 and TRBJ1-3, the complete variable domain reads KAGVTQTPRYLIKTRGQQVTLSCSPISGHRSVSWYQQTPGQGLQFLFEYFSETQRNKGNFPGRFSGRQFSNSRSEMNVSTLELGDSALYLCASSLVGVPGNTIYFGEGSWLTVV.

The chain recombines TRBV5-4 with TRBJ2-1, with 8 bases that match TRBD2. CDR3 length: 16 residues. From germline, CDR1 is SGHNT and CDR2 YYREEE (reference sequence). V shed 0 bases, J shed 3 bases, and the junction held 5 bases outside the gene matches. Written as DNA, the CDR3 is TGTGCCAGCAGCTTGGAGGTTAGCGGGATCTACAATGAGCAGTTCTTC. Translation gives CASSLEVSGIYNEQFF.

The CDR3 nucleotides read TGCGCCAGCAGCCCCCCTAGGACAGGGGAGGATACGCAGTATTTT. Translation: CASSPPRTGEDTQYF. This chain uses TRBV5-1 with TRBJ2-3; TRBD1 matches 9 bases. The CDR3 has 15 residues. J lost 6 bases, V lost 4 bases, and 9 bases had no gene match. Germline V gene sequence: CDR1 SGHRS, CDR2 YFSETQ.

The CDR3 bases are TGTGCCACCAGCAGAGTAGGGGCGACAGGGAACTATGGCTACACCTTC. Protein product: CATSRVGATGNYGYTF. The gene calls are TRBV15 and TRBJ1-2; 7 positions agree with TRBD1. CDR3 length equals 16 residues. CDR1 is LNHNV and CDR2 is YYDKDF in the germline V gene (reference sequence). V shed 1 base and J 2 bases; nucleotides not matched to a gene: 7.

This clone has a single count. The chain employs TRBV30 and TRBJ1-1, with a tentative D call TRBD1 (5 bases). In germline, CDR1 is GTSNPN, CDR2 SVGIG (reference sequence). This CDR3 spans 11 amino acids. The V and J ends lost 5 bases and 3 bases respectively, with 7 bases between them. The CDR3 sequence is CAWVQDTEAFF. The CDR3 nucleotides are TGTGCCTGGGTACAGGACACTGAAGCTTTCTTT.

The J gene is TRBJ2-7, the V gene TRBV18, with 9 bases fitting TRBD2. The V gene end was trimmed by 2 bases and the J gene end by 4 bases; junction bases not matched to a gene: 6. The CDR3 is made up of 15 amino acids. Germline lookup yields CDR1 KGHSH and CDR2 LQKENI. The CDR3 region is CASSPRLAGLYEQYF. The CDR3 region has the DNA TGTGCCAGCTCACCAAGGCTAGCGGGGCTTTACGAGCAGTACTTC.

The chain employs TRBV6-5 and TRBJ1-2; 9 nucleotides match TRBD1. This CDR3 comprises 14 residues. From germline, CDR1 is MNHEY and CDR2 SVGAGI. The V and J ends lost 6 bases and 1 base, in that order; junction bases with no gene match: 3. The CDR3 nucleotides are TGTGCCAGCAGAAACAGGGGGCTTAACTATGGCTACACCTTC. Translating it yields CASRNRGLNYGYTF.

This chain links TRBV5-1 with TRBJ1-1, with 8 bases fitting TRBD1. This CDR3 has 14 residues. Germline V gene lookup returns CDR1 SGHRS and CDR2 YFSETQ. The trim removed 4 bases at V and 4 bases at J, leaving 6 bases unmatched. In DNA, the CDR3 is TGCGCCAGCAGCAAAAATACAGGGGGCACTGAAGCTTTCTTT. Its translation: CASSKNTGGTEAFF.

CDR3 DNA: TGTGCCAGCAGCTTTTTTGGGAGGGACACTGAAGCTTTCTTT. It codes for CASSFFGRDTEAFF. The gene calls are TRBV7-9 and TRBJ1-1; no clear D gene. Per the germline V gene, CDR1 is SEHNR and CDR2 is FQNEAQ (reference sequence). The CDR3 length is 14 residues. V shed 3 bases and J shed 3 bases, with 11 bases lying between them.

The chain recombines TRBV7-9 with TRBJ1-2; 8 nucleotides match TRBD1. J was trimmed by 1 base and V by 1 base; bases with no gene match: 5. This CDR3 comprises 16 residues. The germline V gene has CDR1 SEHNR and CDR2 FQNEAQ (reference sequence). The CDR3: CASSLDGTGNNYGYTF. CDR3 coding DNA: TGTGCCAGCAGCTTAGATGGGACAGGAAATAACTATGGCTACACCTTC.

Here the CDR3 DNA reads TGTGCCAGCTCGCCGATAGCGGGGAAACGCACAGATACGCAGTATTTT. It codes for CASSPIAGKRTDTQYF. J is TRBJ2-3 and V is TRBV18, with 8 bases lining up with TRBD2. V lost 6 bases, J lost 1 base, and 9 bases stayed unmatched. The CDR3 has 16 residues. Germline V gives CDR1 KGHSH, CDR2 LQKENI.

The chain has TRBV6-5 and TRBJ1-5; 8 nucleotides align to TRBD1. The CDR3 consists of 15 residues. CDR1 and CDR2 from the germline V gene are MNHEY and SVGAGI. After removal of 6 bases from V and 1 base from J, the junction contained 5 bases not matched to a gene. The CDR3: CASSLTGVSNQPQHF. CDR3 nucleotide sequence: TGTGCCAGCAGCTTGACAGGGGTCAGCAATCAGCCCCAGCATTTT.

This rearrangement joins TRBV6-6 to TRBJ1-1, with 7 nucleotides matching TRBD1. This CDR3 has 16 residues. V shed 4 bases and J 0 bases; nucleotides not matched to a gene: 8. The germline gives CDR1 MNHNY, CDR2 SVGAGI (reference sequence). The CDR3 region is CASSSWTGGVNTEAFF. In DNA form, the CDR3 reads TGTGCCAGCAGTTCATGGACAGGAGGGGTGAACACTGAAGCTTTCTTT.

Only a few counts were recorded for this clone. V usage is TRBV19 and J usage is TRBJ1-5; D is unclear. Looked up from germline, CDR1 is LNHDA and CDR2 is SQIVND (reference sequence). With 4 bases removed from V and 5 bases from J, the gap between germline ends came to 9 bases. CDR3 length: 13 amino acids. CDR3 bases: TGTGCCAGTAGTACCGCGAGGGATCAGCCCCAGCATTTT. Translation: CASSTARDQPQHF.

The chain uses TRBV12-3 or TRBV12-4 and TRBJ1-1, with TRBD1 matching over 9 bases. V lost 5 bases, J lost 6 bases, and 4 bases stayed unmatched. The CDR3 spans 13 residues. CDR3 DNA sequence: TGTGCCAGCAGTCGGGACAGGGTGGCTGAAGCTTTCTTT. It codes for CASSRDRVAEAFF.

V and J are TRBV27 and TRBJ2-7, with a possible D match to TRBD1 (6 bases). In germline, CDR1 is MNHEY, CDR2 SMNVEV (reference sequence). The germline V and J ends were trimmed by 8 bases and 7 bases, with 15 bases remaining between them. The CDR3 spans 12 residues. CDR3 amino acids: CASGYRDEEQYF. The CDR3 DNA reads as TGTGCCAGCGGATACAGGGATGAAGAGCAGTACTTC.

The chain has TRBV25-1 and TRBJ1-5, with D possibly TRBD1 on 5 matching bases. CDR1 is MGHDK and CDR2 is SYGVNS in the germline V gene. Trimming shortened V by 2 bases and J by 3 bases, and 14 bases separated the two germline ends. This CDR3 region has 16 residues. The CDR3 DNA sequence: TGTGCCAGCAGTGAAGGGCAGGGAGGACCCAATCAGCCCCAGCATTTT. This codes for CASSEGQGGPNQPQHF.

The CDR3 DNA is TGCAGTGCTAGAGTTAACTACGAGCAGTACTTC. Translated, it gives CSARVNYEQYF. V is TRBV20-1 and J is TRBJ2-7, with D unclear. Germline lookup yields CDR1 DFQATT and CDR2 SNEGSKA (reference sequence). The V and J ends lost 1 base and 3 bases respectively, with 4 bases between them. The CDR3 runs to 11 residues.

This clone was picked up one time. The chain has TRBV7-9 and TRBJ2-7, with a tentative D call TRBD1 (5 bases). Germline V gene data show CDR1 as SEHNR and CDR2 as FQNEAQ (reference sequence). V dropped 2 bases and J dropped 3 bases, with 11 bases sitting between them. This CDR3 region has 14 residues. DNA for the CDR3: TGTGCCAGCAGCTTACAGGGTCCCAACTACGAGCAGTACTTC. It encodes CASSLQGPNYEQYF.

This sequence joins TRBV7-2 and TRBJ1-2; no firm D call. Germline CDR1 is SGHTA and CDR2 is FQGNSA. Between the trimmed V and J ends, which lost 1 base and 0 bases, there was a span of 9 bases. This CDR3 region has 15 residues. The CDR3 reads CASSLGRLANYGYTF. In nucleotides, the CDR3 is TGTGCCAGCAGCTTAGGACGGCTAGCTAACTATGGCTACACCTTC.

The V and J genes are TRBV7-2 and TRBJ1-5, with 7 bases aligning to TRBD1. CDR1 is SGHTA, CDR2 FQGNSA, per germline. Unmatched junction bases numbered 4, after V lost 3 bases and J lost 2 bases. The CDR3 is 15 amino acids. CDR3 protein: CASSFQGGGNQPQHF. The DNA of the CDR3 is TGTGCCAGCAGCTTCCAGGGGGGAGGCAATCAGCCCCAGCATTTT.

CDR3 in DNA: TGTGCCAGCAGTTACCAACGGGGGGGCACTGAAGCTTTCTTT. Translated: CASSYQRGGTEAFF. The chain carries TRBV2 and TRBJ1-1, with D tentatively TRBD1 (5 bases). CDR1 SNHLY and CDR2 FYNNEI come from the germline V gene. Trimming removed 5 bases at V and 4 bases at J, with 14 bases between. The CDR3 runs 14 residues.